A selection of T cell receptor beta chains follows, all from one sample in a study of T-cell memory formation after mild COVID-19. TCRdb independently ran MiXCR on the 5' RACE reads; one entry per CDR3 protein. The sample yields roughly 130,000 distinct CDR3 sequences, approximately 5.9% seen once. Sequences were obtained from PBMCs or a T cell subset sorted from them (not recorded which). These receptors were obtained from an adult woman who had mild COVID-19 (a few samples of this study predate the infection). Cell type and time point are not known. CDR3s include the opening cysteine and the closing phenylalanine or tryptophan. The order of the fields is J gene, D gene, clone size, V gene, CDR3 DNA, CDR3 protein. A D gene is named only where the DNA matches it firmly. Rows may omit the clone size; those that give it use once, few, many or a size class.

j_gene: TRBJ2-5
d_gene: .
abundance: .
v_gene: TRBV12-3/TRBV12-4
CDR3nt: TGTGCCAGCAGCCTAATGGGGGCACGGGACGGCAAAGAGAACCAGTACTTC
CDR3aa: CASSLMGARDGKENQYF

j_gene: TRBJ2-3
d_gene: .
abundance: few
v_gene: TRBV24-1
CDR3nt: TGTGCCACCAGTGATCCCAGGTCGGTTTCAGATACGCAGTATTTT
CDR3aa: CATSDPRSVSDTQYF

j_gene: TRBJ2-5
d_gene: .
abundance: .
v_gene: TRBV6-2/TRBV6-3
CDR3nt: TGTGCCAGCAGTTACGGCAGCAGTCAAGAGACCCAGTACTTC
CDR3aa: CASSYGSSQETQYF

j_gene: TRBJ2-1
d_gene: TRBD1
abundance: many
v_gene: TRBV12-3/TRBV12-4
CDR3nt: TGTGCCAGCAGTCCCGGAACAGGGGCGAATGAGCAGTTCTTC
CDR3aa: CASSPGTGANEQFF

j_gene: TRBJ1-2
d_gene: .
abundance: .
v_gene: TRBV5-1
CDR3nt: TGCGCCAGCAGCTTGGGTGCGGCGCAGCCGGGCTACACCTTC
CDR3aa: CASSLGAAQPGYTF

j_gene: TRBJ2-1
d_gene: TRBD2
abundance: many
v_gene: TRBV14
CDR3nt: TGTGCCAGCAGCCCGTATAGCGGGGCCTACTCCTACAATGAGCAGTTCTTC
CDR3aa: CASSPYSGAYSYNEQFF

j_gene: TRBJ2-3
d_gene: TRBD1
abundance: few
v_gene: TRBV7-7
CDR3nt: TGTGCTAGCAGCTTAAGGGACAGGGACACAGATACGCAGTATTTT
CDR3aa: CASSLRDRDTDTQYF

j_gene: TRBJ2-5
d_gene: .
abundance: many
v_gene: TRBV12-3/TRBV12-4
CDR3nt: TGTGCCAGCAGACCCAAAGTCGGGGAGACCCAGTACTTC
CDR3aa: CASRPKVGETQYF

j_gene: TRBJ2-7
d_gene: TRBD2
abundance: .
v_gene: TRBV13
CDR3nt: TGTGCCAGCAGCCCACCCTCTAGCGGGGGTTACGAGCAGTACTTC
CDR3aa: CASSPPSSGGYEQYF

j_gene: TRBJ2-3
d_gene: .
abundance: many
v_gene: TRBV7-2
CDR3nt: TGTGCCAGCAGCTTAGCATCTAGCACAGATACGCAGTATTTT
CDR3aa: CASSLASSTDTQYF

j_gene: TRBJ1-1
d_gene: .
abundance: many
v_gene: TRBV2
CDR3nt: TGTGCCAGAATGCTGTCAGGGAATTTTATTATGAACACTGAAGCTTTCTTT
CDR3aa: CARMLSGNFIMNTEAFF

j_gene: TRBJ1-6
d_gene: .
abundance: many
v_gene: TRBV5-1
CDR3nt: TGCGCCAGCAGCTTGGTAGGGGATACTTCACCCCTCCACTTT
CDR3aa: CASSLVGDTSPLHF

j_gene: TRBJ2-7
d_gene: TRBD2
abundance: .
v_gene: TRBV20-1
CDR3nt: TGCAGTGCTAGAGATCCAACTAGCGGTTACTACGAGCAGTACTTC
CDR3aa: CSARDPTSGYYEQYF

j_gene: TRBJ1-1
d_gene: .
abundance: many
v_gene: TRBV12-3/TRBV12-4
CDR3nt: TGTGCCAGCAGTCCCGGGACACTGAACACTGAAGCTTTCTTT
CDR3aa: CASSPGTLNTEAFF

j_gene: TRBJ2-5
d_gene: .
abundance: few
v_gene: TRBV20-1
CDR3nt: TGCAGTGCTAGAAGGCAGGGCCTCGGGGAGACCCAGTACTTC
CDR3aa: CSARRQGLGETQYF

j_gene: TRBJ1-4
d_gene: .
abundance: many
v_gene: TRBV5-1
CDR3nt: TGCGCCAGCAGCTCAACGGAGGGAACGAATGAAAAACTGTTTTTT
CDR3aa: CASSSTEGTNEKLFF

j_gene: TRBJ2-7
d_gene: .
abundance: many
v_gene: TRBV20-1
CDR3nt: TGCAGTGCTAGAACCGGGACAACCTACGAGCAGTACTTC
CDR3aa: CSARTGTTYEQYF

j_gene: TRBJ1-5
d_gene: .
abundance: .
v_gene: TRBV20-1
CDR3nt: TGCAGTGCTCCTCGGCAGGGCTGGAATCAGCCCCAGCATTTT
CDR3aa: CSAPRQGWNQPQHF

j_gene: TRBJ2-7
d_gene: .
abundance: few
v_gene: TRBV20-1
CDR3nt: TGCAGTGCTAGAGTGGCAGACTACGAGCAGTACTTC
CDR3aa: CSARVADYEQYF

j_gene: TRBJ1-1
d_gene: .
abundance: many
v_gene: TRBV7-9
CDR3nt: TGTGCCACCTCCGTCGGGGGTGGGAACACTGAAGCTTTCTTT
CDR3aa: CATSVGGGNTEAFF

j_gene: TRBJ2-2
d_gene: TRBD2
abundance: many
v_gene: TRBV4-2
CDR3nt: TGTGCCAGCAGCCAAGAGAGGAGCGGGGGGGCGGCCGGGGAGCTGTTTTTT
CDR3aa: CASSQERSGGAAGELFF

j_gene: TRBJ2-4
d_gene: .
abundance: many
v_gene: TRBV7-2
CDR3nt: TGTGCCAGCAGCCCCGAAACTTCATCAGCCAAAAACATTCAGTACTTC
CDR3aa: CASSPETSSAKNIQYF

j_gene: TRBJ1-2
d_gene: .
abundance: .
v_gene: TRBV5-1
CDR3nt: TGCGCCAGCAGCTCGCCGGACGCCCTGGCAGGCTACACCTTC
CDR3aa: CASSSPDALAGYTF

j_gene: TRBJ2-3
d_gene: .
abundance: many
v_gene: TRBV18
CDR3nt: TGTGCCAGCTCATCTCTGAATCCTCGCACAGATACGCAGTATTTT
CDR3aa: CASSSLNPRTDTQYF

j_gene: TRBJ2-7
d_gene: .
abundance: many
v_gene: TRBV29-1
CDR3nt: TGCAGCGTTGGACCTCTTGGCGAGCAGTACTTC
CDR3aa: CSVGPLGEQYF

j_gene: TRBJ2-1
d_gene: .
abundance: .
v_gene: TRBV5-6
CDR3nt: TGTGCCAGCAGCAGGTTCCCCTACAATGAGCAGTTCTTC
CDR3aa: CASSRFPYNEQFF

j_gene: TRBJ2-3
d_gene: TRBD1
abundance: many
v_gene: TRBV29-1
CDR3nt: TGCAGCGTTCTGACAGGGGGGATAGATACGCAGTATTTT
CDR3aa: CSVLTGGIDTQYF

j_gene: TRBJ2-5
d_gene: TRBD2
abundance: many
v_gene: TRBV5-1
CDR3nt: TGCGCCAGCATAAAAGGCCCGGCTAGCGGACAAGAGACCCAGTACTTC
CDR3aa: CASIKGPASGQETQYF

j_gene: TRBJ1-6
d_gene: TRBD1
abundance: .
v_gene: TRBV6-5
CDR3nt: TGTGCCAGCAGTTCGGGACAGGGGGCGAATTCACCCCTCCACTTT
CDR3aa: CASSSGQGANSPLHF

j_gene: TRBJ2-7
d_gene: TRBD2
abundance: .
v_gene: TRBV6-2/TRBV6-3
CDR3nt: TGTGCCAGCAGTCGGACTAGCGTTAGAAACGAGCAGTACTTC
CDR3aa: CASSRTSVRNEQYF

j_gene: TRBJ1-2
d_gene: .
abundance: .
v_gene: TRBV12-3/TRBV12-4
CDR3nt: TGTGCCAGAAGGAGCGATAAGGGTAAAAACTATGGCTACACCTTC
CDR3aa: CARRSDKGKNYGYTF

j_gene: TRBJ2-5
d_gene: .
abundance: many
v_gene: TRBV7-2
CDR3nt: TGTGCCAGCACCCAAAGGGGAGCGGAGACCCAGTACTTC
CDR3aa: CASTQRGAETQYF

j_gene: TRBJ2-3
d_gene: TRBD1
abundance: many
v_gene: TRBV7-2
CDR3nt: TGTGCCAGCAGCTCAATGACAGGGTTAGATACGCAGTATTTT
CDR3aa: CASSSMTGLDTQYF

j_gene: TRBJ2-3
d_gene: .
abundance: few
v_gene: TRBV18
CDR3nt: TGTGCCAGCTCCCGGGGGCCTAGCACAGATACGCAGTATTTT
CDR3aa: CASSRGPSTDTQYF

j_gene: TRBJ2-5
d_gene: TRBD1
abundance: .
v_gene: TRBV11-2
CDR3nt: TGTGCCAGCAGCTTAGATGGGAAACCGGGACAGAAAAGAGAGACCCAGTACTTC
CDR3aa: CASSLDGKPGQKRETQYF

j_gene: TRBJ2-5
d_gene: .
abundance: many
v_gene: TRBV7-2
CDR3nt: TGTGCCAGCAGCCTAAACCCAGAGACCCAGTACTTC
CDR3aa: CASSLNPETQYF

j_gene: TRBJ2-3
d_gene: TRBD1
abundance: few
v_gene: TRBV5-1
CDR3nt: TGCGCCAGCAGCTTGCCAAAAGGACAGGACGGAGATACGCAGTATTTT
CDR3aa: CASSLPKGQDGDTQYF

j_gene: TRBJ2-2
d_gene: .
abundance: few
v_gene: TRBV20-1
CDR3nt: TGCAGTGCTAGGCGGAACACCGGGGAGCTGTTTTTT
CDR3aa: CSARRNTGELFF

j_gene: TRBJ2-2
d_gene: .
abundance: many
v_gene: TRBV7-2
CDR3nt: TGTGCCAGCAGCTTAAGAGGGGGAACCCATACGAACACCGGGGAGCTGTTTTTT
CDR3aa: CASSLRGGTHTNTGELFF

j_gene: TRBJ2-2
d_gene: .
abundance: many
v_gene: TRBV12-3/TRBV12-4
CDR3nt: TGTGCCAGCGGTGTAGGGGAGACCGGGGAGCTGTTTTTT
CDR3aa: CASGVGETGELFF

j_gene: TRBJ2-1
d_gene: .
abundance: few
v_gene: TRBV7-9
CDR3nt: TGTGCCAGCAGCTCCACCGGGACTTTCAATGAGCAGTTCTTC
CDR3aa: CASSSTGTFNEQFF

j_gene: TRBJ1-2
d_gene: TRBD1
abundance: .
v_gene: TRBV5-4
CDR3nt: TGTGCCAGCAGCGCCCAGACCCGGGACAGCTATGGCTACACCTTC
CDR3aa: CASSAQTRDSYGYTF

j_gene: TRBJ2-1
d_gene: TRBD2
abundance: many
v_gene: TRBV5-1
CDR3nt: TGCGCCAGCAGCTTGGCTAGCGGGACCTACAATGAGCAGTTCTTC
CDR3aa: CASSLASGTYNEQFF

j_gene: TRBJ2-7
d_gene: .
abundance: many
v_gene: TRBV5-1
CDR3nt: TGCGCCAGCAGCTTGGATCGACCCAGGACAGCCTCCTACGAGCAGTACTTC
CDR3aa: CASSLDRPRTASYEQYF

j_gene: TRBJ2-1
d_gene: TRBD2
abundance: few
v_gene: TRBV3-1
CDR3nt: TGTGCCAGCAGCCAAGACCCCCCCGGTCTAGCGGGGGGGTACTCCTACAATGAGCAGTTCTTC
CDR3aa: CASSQDPPGLAGGYSYNEQFF